This entry lists 10 T cell receptor beta chains sequenced from one sample in a study of PD-L1 blockade in urothelial cancer. Time point indicated: pretreatment peripheral blood. This table comes from immunoSEQ multiplex PCR, and its TCRdb copy is limited to in-frame clones, with some not included. The sample contains 37,000 or so clones, around 82% of which appear only once. The material was PBMCs, obtained around atezolizumab (anti-PD-L1) treatment. Receptor source: a man between 60 and 75 years old with urothelial cancer.

The chain carries TRBV4-1 and TRBJ2-2, with D tentatively TRBD2 (6 bases). Trimming stripped 6 bases from V and 3 bases from J, with 14 bases between. The CDR3 has 15 amino acids. Germline V gene lookup returns CDR1 MGHRA and CDR2 YSYEKL. In DNA form, the CDR3 reads TGCGCCAGCAGTGACAATAGCGGATACACCGGGGAGCTGTTTTTT. It specifies CASSDNSGYTGELFF.

The chain has TRBV30 and TRBJ1-1; D unresolved. CDR3 length equals 13 residues. Germline assignment: CDR1 GTSNPN and CDR2 SVGIG (reference sequence). V lost 7 bases to trimming and J lost 7 bases, with 19 bases between them. The chain's CDR3 is CASSPAVVNEAFF. The DNA for the CDR3 is TGTGCCTCTTCCCCTGCGGTAGTGAATGAAGCTTTCTTT. The full variable domain, in which reference TRBV30 and TRBJ1-1 provide the parts outside the CDR3, is SQTIHQWPATLVQPVGSPLSLECTVEGTSNPNLYWYRQAAGRGLQLLFYSVGIGQISSEVPQNLSASRPQDRQFILSSKKLLLSDSGFYLCASSPAVVNEAFFGQGTRLTVV.

This sequence joins TRBV4-3 and TRBJ2-1; 11 bases match TRBD2. The CDR3 runs to 17 residues. With 5 bases clipped from V and 4 bases from J, the junction kept 10 bases outside the gene matches. Germline V lookup: CDR1 LGHNA, CDR2 YSLEER. CDR3 nucleotide sequence: TGCGCCAGCAGCTGGGGACTAGCGGATTCCGAGTACAATGAGCAGTTCTTC. This gives the protein CASSWGLADSEYNEQFF.

This chain joins TRBV28 and TRBJ2-3; 12 bases match TRBD2. Per germline, CDR1 MDHEN and CDR2 SYDVKM. The CDR3 consists of 15 residues. J gave up 4 bases and V 8 bases, and 7 bases lay outside the gene matches. The CDR3 region is CASETSGRGADTQYF. The CDR3, as DNA: TGTGCCAGCGAGACTAGCGGGAGAGGGGCAGATACGCAGTATTTT.

Written as DNA, the CDR3 is TGTGCCAGCTCACCACCCTCGACGCGGGAGACCCAGTACTTC. Amino acid sequence: CASSPPSTRETQYF. The chain employs TRBV18 and TRBJ2-5; D is unclear. The CDR3 is 14 residues long. Per germline, CDR1 KGHSH and CDR2 LQKENI. V was cut by 0 bases and J by 5 bases, with 10 bases left in between.

This chain connects TRBV25-1 to TRBJ2-1, with 8 bases identical to TRBD2. V shed 3 bases, J shed 4 bases, and the junction held 5 bases outside the gene matches. The CDR3 has 15 residues. The germline V gene has CDR1 MGHDK and CDR2 SYGVNS. The CDR3 DNA reads TGTGCCAGCAGTGACTGGACTAGCAGATACAATGAGCAGTTCTTC. Translated: CASSDWTSRYNEQFF.

This chain uses TRBV11-2 with TRBJ1-1, with D perhaps TRBD1 (5 bases). The CDR3 covers 15 residues. The V gene lost 1 base and the J gene lost 5 bases, with 14 bases spanning the gap. Germline CDR1 SGHAT, CDR2 FQNNGV. The CDR3 DNA reads TGTGCCAGCAGCTTAGTCGGTCGGGGGAGAACTGAAGCTTTCTTT. Its translation is CASSLVGRGRTEAFF.

V and J are TRBV28 and TRBJ1-1; D perhaps matches TRBD1 (6 bases). The CDR3 totals 15 residues. Germline loops: CDR1 MDHEN, CDR2 SYDVKM. V was clipped by 5 bases and J by 2 bases, with 15 bases between them. The CDR3 spells CASSILRGGNTEAFF. The CDR3 DNA is TGTGCCAGCAGTATACTTCGAGGGGGTAACACTGAAGCTTTCTTT.

This chain links TRBV7-3 with TRBJ2-7, with D possibly TRBD1 on 5 matching bases. Germline assignment: CDR1 SGHTA and CDR2 FQGTGA. The CDR3 spans 15 residues. The ends were cut back, 2 bases at V and 3 bases at J, with 14 bases in the middle. The DNA of the CDR3 is TGTGCCAGCAGCTTAGATGGGGCCCCCGACTACGAGCAGTACTTC. Translated, it gives CASSLDGAPDYEQYF.

The chain links TRBV5-4 to TRBJ2-7; D ambiguous. CDR1 is SGHNT, CDR2 YYREEE, per germline (reference sequence). Trimming took off 5 bases at V and 0 bases at J, with 15 bases between the two ends. The CDR3 loop spans 15 amino acids. The CDR3 reads CASRATDGPSYEQYF. Written as DNA, the CDR3 is TGTGCCAGCAGGGCAACGGATGGGCCCTCCTACGAGCAGTACTTC.